This section outlines one T cell receptor (beta chain) sequence together with its context. The data belong to a study of blood T cell repertoires in COVID-19. For the study at large: The study drew acute and convalescent COVID-19 samples from the United States, Italy and Spain. Sample material is recorded as cDNA or gDNA derived from T cells, B-cell-depleted T cells, or PBMCs.

Deletions cut 4 bases from V and 5 bases from J, with 24 bases between. In germline, CDR1 is SGHAT, CDR2 FQNNGV. The CDR3 runs to 18 residues. Study processing details: Amplified reference gene primers provided the basis for estimating nucleated cell counts. Using immunoSEQ multiplex PCR, the repertoire was profiled, and TCRdb retains in-frame clones only, with some absent. V, J and clone size are those of that table, while D and trimming were read from the DNA. Of 100,000 or so clones in the sample, 85% were seen once. The receptor was isolated from a man in his forties or fifties with acute or convalescent COVID-19. The gene calls are TRBV11-2 and TRBJ2-1; tentative D call: TRBD2 (5 bases). Sequenced input: peripheral blood. The CDR3: CASSSRTPIDVINNEQFF. The CDR3 nucleotides are TGTGCCAGCAGCTCCCGGACTCCGATCGACGTTATTAACAATGAGCAGTTCTTC. Based on the CDR3 plus reference TRBV11-2 and TRBJ2-1, the full variable domain is EAGVAQSPRYKIIEKRQSVAFWCNPISGHATLYWYQQILGQGPKLLIQFQNNGVVDDSQLPKDRFSAERLKGVDSTLKIQPAKLEDSAVYLCASSSRTPIDVINNEQFFGPGTRLTVL.